The next 19 T cell receptor beta chains were all read from a single sample in a study of T-cell reconstitution after alpha-beta-depleted transplantation in children. Construction of the TCRbeta library involved unique molecular identifiers. Each CDR3 protein is one row after TCRdb ran MiXCR on the PCR reads. The table has some 640,000 distinct CDR3 sequences, approximately 16% seen once; the top ten hold about 1.1%. Specimen: PBMCs from the stem cell graft donor, collected from the stem cell graft. Receptor source: a human donor who donated a stem cell graft to a child with acute myeloid leukemia.

J is TRBJ2-1 and V is TRBV12-3 or TRBV12-4; 10 positions match TRBD1. This CDR3 region has 18 residues. V was clipped by 3 bases and J by 3 bases; unmatched bases: 11. CDR3 coding DNA: TGTGCCAGCAGTTTGGGACAGGGGCTCCGGTTGAACTACAATGAGCAGTTCTTC. Protein sequence: CASSLGQGLRLNYNEQFF.

This clonotype was found a few times. The chain uses TRBV5-5 and TRBJ2-7; 8 bases are a match to TRBD2. Germline values: CDR1 SGHKS, CDR2 YYEKEE (reference sequence). Trimming took 4 bases from V and 2 from J; bases not matched to a gene: 5. The CDR3 contains 14 residues. For the CDR3, the DNA is TGTGCCAGCAGCCGCCAGCGGGGGACCTACGAGCAGTACGTC. Its protein is CASSRQRGTYEQYV.

This clonotype has ten or more counts. This chain connects TRBV20-1 to TRBJ1-2, with D possibly TRBD1 on 5 matching bases. CDR1 is DFQATT and CDR2 is SNEGSKA in the germline V gene (reference sequence). V was pared by 0 bases and J by 8 bases, with 10 bases between. This CDR3 has 12 residues. Written as DNA, the CDR3 is TGCAGTGCTAGAGAAGGGGAGAGAGGCTACACCTTC. Translation gives CSAREGERGYTF.

The sample holds many counts of this clonotype. The chain employs TRBV20-1 and TRBJ2-6; D is unclear. The CDR3 runs to 15 residues. Trimming took off 0 bases at V and 4 bases at J, with 10 bases between the two ends. Per germline, CDR1 DFQATT and CDR2 SNEGSKA (reference sequence). The CDR3 here is CSARDKGRGANVLTF. The CDR3 bases are TGCAGTGCTAGAGATAAGGGAAGGGGGGCCAACGTCCTGACTTTC.

CDR3 bases: TGCGCCAGCAGCTTAAATCCGGGACTAGCGGATAATGAGCAGTTCTTC. Its protein is CASSLNPGLADNEQFF. J is TRBJ2-1 and V is TRBV5-1; the match to TRBD2 covers 11 bases. The CDR3 extends over 16 amino acids. Germline V gives CDR1 SGHRS, CDR2 YFSETQ. The V and J ends lost 2 bases and 7 bases, in that order; junction bases with no gene match: 8.

V gene TRBV12-3 or TRBV12-4 combines with J gene TRBJ2-4; 8 bases align to TRBD2. The ends lost 6 bases at V and 9 bases at J; junction bases unmatched: 4. This CDR3 is built from 12 residues. CDR3 bases: TGTGCCAGCAGGGGGACTAGTGGCATTCAGTACTTC. Protein product: CASRGTSGIQYF.

The gene calls are TRBV6-2 or TRBV6-3 and TRBJ2-7; D could derive from TRBD1 or TRBD2 (5 bases each). This CDR3 region has 19 residues. Trimming cost V 0 bases and J 0 bases, with 21 bases left between them. Per the germline V gene, CDR1 is MNHEY and CDR2 is SVGEGT. CDR3 nucleotide sequence: TGTGCCAGCAGTTACTCGTTGGGCAGGGACCCATCCCCCTCCTACGAGCAGTACGTC. This sequence encodes CASSYSLGRDPSPSYEQYV.

This clonotype has just a few counts. The V gene is TRBV5-1, the J gene TRBJ2-1; 7 bases align to TRBD2. The ends lost 5 bases at V and 0 bases at J; junction bases unmatched: 5. The length of the CDR3 is 15 residues. CDR1 is SGHRS, CDR2 YFSETQ, per germline. CDR3 residues: CASSIGRGSYNEQFF. For the CDR3, the DNA is TGCGCCAGCAGTATAGGGAGGGGCTCCTACAATGAGCAGTTCTTC.

V and J are TRBV7-6 and TRBJ2-7; TRBD1 might be the D (6 bases). The germline gives CDR1 SGHVS, CDR2 FNYEAQ. The CDR3 is 14 amino acids. V gave up 3 bases and J gave up 2 bases, with 11 bases separating them. CDR3 coding DNA: TGTGCCAGCAGCTTTCTCAGGGGACCCTACGAGCAGTACTTC. Amino acids: CASSFLRGPYEQYF.

The J gene is TRBJ2-2, the V gene TRBV20-1; D may be TRBD2 (6 bases). CDR3 length: 15 residues. The V end lost 2 bases, the J end lost 6 bases, and 16 bases lay between the germline ends. Germline V gene sequence: CDR1 DFQATT, CDR2 SNEGSKA (reference sequence). The DNA of the CDR3 is TGCAGTGCTAGATCCGCCGGAGGGAGCCCCGGGGAGCTGTTTTTT. Translated, it gives CSARSAGGSPGELFF.

This clonotype appeared a few times. The rearrangement joins TRBV7-2 to TRBJ2-3, with 9 bases matching TRBD1. V trimming: 5 bases; J trimming: 4 bases; junction bases outside the gene matches: 7. From germline, CDR1 is SGHTA and CDR2 FQGNSA. There are 15 residues in the CDR3. CDR3 loop: CASSPGQGFPDTQYF. As DNA, the CDR3 is TGTGCCAGCAGCCCCGGACAGGGGTTCCCAGATACGCAGTATTTT.

This clonotype was counted only a few times. The rearrangement uses TRBV7-2 and TRBJ2-7; 8 bases align to TRBD2. CDR3 length equals 16 residues. The J segment lost 0 bases and the V segment lost 1 base, leaving 5 bases of the junction unmatched. CDR1 and CDR2 from the germline V gene are SGHTA and FQGNSA. The CDR3 DNA is TGTGCCAGCAGCTTAGGCCTAGCGGGTTACTCCTACGAGCAGTACTTC. Encoded protein: CASSLGLAGYSYEQYF.

The V gene is TRBV24-1, the J gene TRBJ2-7; the D gene is possibly TRBD2 (6 bases). Germline CDR1 reads KGHDR; CDR2 reads SFDVKD. The CDR3 length is 17 residues. Trimming shortened V by 0 bases and J by 2 bases, and 16 bases separated the two germline ends. The CDR3 region is CATSDLGGRDFTYEQYV. In DNA form, the CDR3 reads TGTGCCACCAGTGATTTGGGTGGGCGGGACTTTACCTACGAGCAGTACGTC.

The chain joins TRBV11-2 to TRBJ2-2; TRBD2 matches at 15 bases. CDR1 is SGHAT and CDR2 is FQNNGV in the germline V gene. The CDR3 sequence is 19 residues long. Unmatched junction bases numbered 9, after V lost 1 base and J lost 6 bases. The CDR3 region is CASSLVWTSGGEGAGELFF. CDR3 nucleotides: TGTGCCAGCAGCTTAGTTTGGACTAGCGGGGGGGAAGGGGCCGGGGAGCTGTTTTTT. Full variable domain (missing parts from reference TRBV11-2 and TRBJ2-2): EAGVAQSPRYKIIEKRQSVAFWCNPISGHATLYWYQQILGQGPKLLIQFQNNGVVDDSQLPKDRFSAERLKGVDSTLKIQPAKLEDSAVYLCASSLVWTSGGEGAGELFFGEGSRLTVL.

This clonotype turned up a few times. The chain joins TRBV7-9 to TRBJ1-2; D ambiguous. This CDR3 contains 13 residues. V was pared by 5 bases and J by 4 bases, with 11 bases between. Germline V lookup: CDR1 SEHNR, CDR2 FQNEAQ (reference sequence). CDR3 DNA sequence: TGTGCCAGCAGCAGGGCAGCGATCTATGGCTACACCTTC. It translates to CASSRAAIYGYTF.

At least ten counts were recorded for this clonotype. The chain links TRBV12-3 or TRBV12-4 to TRBJ2-3; D possibly corresponds to TRBD1 (5 bases). Trimming removed 5 bases at V and 2 bases at J, with 14 bases between. The CDR3 has 15 residues. CDR3 nucleotides: TGTGCCAGCAGTCAGGACATAGACCCCACAGATACGCAGTATTTT. Translation gives CASSQDIDPTDTQYF.

This clonotype was detected ten times or more. The V call is TRBV7-2, the J call TRBJ2-5; unclear D gene. V was pared by 2 bases and J by 5 bases, with 12 bases between. CDR1 SGHTA and CDR2 FQGNSA come from the germline V gene. The length of the CDR3 is 14 residues. CDR3 sequence (DNA): TGTGCCAGCAGCTTACACGCCGCCGGGGAGACCCAGTACTTC. Protein: CASSLHAAGETQYF. Supplemented by reference TRBV7-2 and TRBJ2-5, the full variable domain reads GAGVSQSPSNKVTEKGKDVELRCDPISGHTALYWYRQSLGQGLEFLIYFQGNSAPDKSGLPSDRFSAERTGGSVSTLTIQRTQQEDSAVYLCASSLHAAGETQYFGPGTRLLVL.

This clonotype was picked up many times. The chain recombines TRBV29-1 with TRBJ1-4; D perhaps matches TRBD1 (6 bases). Trimming pared 1 base from V and 0 bases from J, leaving 9 bases between. Germline V gene lookup returns CDR1 SQVTM and CDR2 ANQGSEA. This CDR3 has 15 amino acids. The CDR3 region has the DNA TGCAGCGTTGAAGGGGAGGGGGCAACTAATGAAAAACTGTTTTTT. Translated: CSVEGEGATNEKLFF.

CDR3 region: CASSPGGWYNEQFF. DNA of the CDR3: TGTGCCAGCAGCCCAGGGGGCTGGTACAATGAGCAGTTCTTC. The chain recombines TRBV11-1 with TRBJ2-1; TRBD1 matches at 8 bases. V lost 5 bases and J lost 4; bases outside the gene matches: 4. Germline V gives CDR1 SGHAT, CDR2 FQDESV (reference sequence). CDR3 length: 14 amino acids.